A selection of T cell receptor beta chains follows, all from one sample in a study of blood T cell repertoires in COVID-19. Generated by immunoSEQ multiplex PCR, the TCRdb table keeps only in-frame clones and is missing some. Counted here are about 320,000 clones, 70% to 90% occurring once; the ten biggest clones make up about 1.5%. The sample consisted of peripheral blood. All receptors come from a woman in her 30s with COVID-19, enrolled during active disease. The CDR3 runs from the conserved cysteine through the conserved F or W. A D gene is named only where the DNA matches it firmly. The listing skips clone size in some rows; elsewhere it reads once, few, many or a size class.

TRBJ1-2	TRBV27	TRBD1	once	TGTGCCAGCAGTACGGGACAGGGTGTCTATGGCTACACCTTC	CASSTGQGVYGYTF
TRBJ1-2	TRBV28	-	-	TGTGCCAGCAGTTTTGGCCAGGCCCAAGTCTACACCTTC	CASSFGQAQVYTF
TRBJ1-3	TRBV9	TRBD1	once	TGTGCCAGCAGCTCGACAGGGGGCTCTGGAAACACCATATATTTT	CASSSTGGSGNTIYF
TRBJ1-2	TRBV27	-	-	TGTGCCGTAGCAAGATTCCCCCTCAACGCCCCACCTGGCTACACCTTC	CAVARFPLNAPPGYTF
TRBJ1-2	TRBV18	TRBD1	-	TGTGCCAGCTCACCGGGACAGGGAGACTATGGCTACACCTTC	CASSPGQGDYGYTF
TRBJ1-2	TRBV6-4	-	-	TGTGCCAGCAGTGACGGCACAGGCGGCACCTATGGCTACACCTTC	CASSDGTGGTYGYTF
TRBJ1-1	TRBV11-2	TRBD1	-	TGTGCCAGCAGCTTAGGGGGACAGGGTCGAGGCACTGAAGCTTTCTTT	CASSLGGQGRGTEAFF
TRBJ1-5	TRBV5-5	TRBD1	-	TGTGCCAGCAGCCTGACAGGGGGCGCGGGCCAGCCCCAGCATTTT	CASSLTGGAGQPQHF
TRBJ2-2	TRBV5-1	TRBD2	-	TGCGCCAGCAGCACTCTAGGTAGCGGGGGGAACACCGGGGAGCTGTTTTTT	CASSTLGSGGNTGELFF
TRBJ1-3	TRBV9	-	-	TGTGCCAGCAGCGCGGGGGTGTCCGGAAACACCATATATTTT	CASSAGVSGNTIYF
TRBJ1-2	TRBV11-2	TRBD1	-	TGTGCCAGCAGGCGCCTAGGGACAGGGGCGTCTGCTTATGGCTACACCTTC	CASRRLGTGASAYGYTF